The 30 T cell receptor beta chains below all came from one sample that was sequenced in a study of T-cell reconstitution after alpha-beta-depleted transplantation in children. Library preparation (for TCRbeta) was performed with unique molecular identifiers. TCRdb ran MiXCR on the PCR reads and lists one entry per CDR3 protein. This table has 700,000 to 850,000 distinct CDR3 sequences, 15% to 20% appearing once. The sample was PBMCs, mostly from graft donor cells, taken 360 days after TCRalphabeta/CD19-depleted stem cell transplant. These receptors came from a male patient between 10 and 17 years old who had a stem cell transplant for acute lymphoblastic leukemia, so the T cells may come from the graft donor.

The rearrangement joins TRBV6-5 to TRBJ2-4; the D is unclear. V shed 3 bases and J shed 0 bases, with 6 bases lying between them. CDR1 MNHEY and CDR2 SVGAGI come from the germline V gene. The CDR3 runs to 14 residues. The CDR3 protein is CASSYRTAKNIQYF. For the CDR3, the DNA is TGTGCCAGCAGTTATCGGACAGCCAAAAACATTCAGTACTTC.

This chain uses TRBV27 with TRBJ2-7; TRBD1 matches 9 bases. With 6 bases clipped from V and 2 bases from J, the junction kept 8 bases outside the gene matches. Germline V gives CDR1 MNHEY, CDR2 SMNVEV (reference sequence). The CDR3 is 15 amino acids. CDR3 loop: CASSKDRGIPYEQYF. The CDR3 DNA reads TGTGCCAGCAGCAAGGACAGGGGCATTCCCTACGAGCAGTACTTC.

This clonotype was recorded a few times. The chain has TRBV27 and TRBJ1-4; maybe TRBD1 (6 bases). The CDR3 runs to 16 residues. Germline CDR1 MNHEY, CDR2 SMNVEV (reference sequence). Trimming removed 4 bases from V and 4 bases from J, with 16 bases in between. The CDR3 reads CASSSKWTAFNEKLFF. As DNA, the CDR3 is TGTGCCAGCAGTTCAAAGTGGACAGCCTTTAATGAAAAACTGTTTTTT.

The chain has TRBV3-1 and TRBJ2-6; TRBD2 matches at 10 bases. Germline V gene sequence: CDR1 LGHDT, CDR2 YNNKEL (reference sequence). This CDR3 contains 18 residues. J lost 14 bases, V lost 11 bases, and 27 bases had no gene match. DNA of the CDR3: TGTGCCTTCAGCCCGACTCGGCTAGCGGGAGAAAAAAGGCAGATCCTGACTTTC. This codes for CAFSPTRLAGEKRQILTF.

V and J are TRBV20-1 and TRBJ2-3, with TRBD2 identical over 9 bases. The CDR3 loop spans 14 amino acids. Germline CDR1 is DFQATT and CDR2 is SNEGSKA (reference sequence). Trimming cost V 8 bases and J 5 bases; bases outside gene matches: 11. CDR3 protein: CSTDSGRVIDTQYF. The CDR3 coding sequence is TGCAGTACAGATAGCGGGAGAGTAATAGATACGCAGTATTTT.

A single count supports this clonotype. V and J are TRBV5-5 and TRBJ2-1; unclear D gene. The CDR3 sequence is 14 residues long. V was cut by 7 bases and J by 1 base, with 12 bases left in between. The germline CDR1 and CDR2 sequences are SGHKS and YYEKEE (reference sequence). The CDR3 is CASRNGQSYNEQFF. The CDR3 DNA sequence: TGTGCCAGCCGAAACGGGCAGTCCTACAATGAGCAGTTCTTC. The full variable domain, rest sourced from reference TRBV5-5 and TRBJ2-1, is DAGVTQSPTHLIKTRGQQVTLRCSPISGHKSVSWYQQVLGQGPQFIFQYYEKEERGRGNFPDRFSARQFPNYSSELNVNALLLGDSALYLCASRNGQSYNEQFFGPGTRLTVL.

Ten or more counts support this clonotype. The gene calls are TRBV12-3 or TRBV12-4 and TRBJ2-1, with TRBD1 matching over 8 bases. This CDR3 has 15 residues. The V segment lost 2 bases and the J segment 2 bases; nucleotides outside the gene matches: 2. This CDR3 reads CASSLTGGPYNEQFF. The CDR3, as DNA: TGTGCCAGCAGTTTAACAGGGGGTCCCTACAATGAGCAGTTCTTC.

This clonotype was seen more than once but under ten times. The chain has TRBV15 and TRBJ2-7, with D possibly TRBD2 on 5 matching bases. V lost 3 bases, J lost 7 bases, and 10 bases lay in between. Germline CDR1 reads LNHNV; CDR2 reads YYDKDF (reference sequence). The CDR3 is made up of 12 amino acids. Here the CDR3 reads CATSSRGWEQYF. The CDR3 DNA reads as TGTGCCACCAGCAGTAGAGGGTGGGAGCAGTACTTC.

The rearrangement joins TRBV29-1 to TRBJ2-1; no firm D call. This CDR3 region has 13 residues. V lost 3 bases and J lost 6, with 12 bases in between. The V gene's germline CDR1 is SQVTM and CDR2 ANQGSEA. CDR3 sequence reads: CSVEPRWVNEQFF. CDR3 DNA sequence: TGCAGCGTTGAGCCCAGGTGGGTCAATGAGCAGTTCTTC.

As DNA, the CDR3 is TGCGCCAGCAGCCAAAGTGTACCAAAAGAGACCCAGTACTTC. Protein sequence: CASSQSVPKETQYF. The rearrangement links TRBV5-1 to TRBJ2-5; no firm D call. The germline CDR1 and CDR2 sequences are SGHRS and YFSETQ. The V end was cut by 4 bases, the J end by 3 bases, with 13 bases between. The CDR3 has 14 amino acids.

This clonotype was picked up a small number of times. A read error may be the cause here, since a much bigger clone is one base away. The V and J genes are TRBV5-1 and TRBJ1-1; D is unresolved. The CDR3 extends over 13 amino acids. The ends were cut back, 3 bases at V and 9 bases at J, with 15 bases in the middle. Per the germline V gene, CDR1 is SGHRS and CDR2 is YFSETQ. The CDR3, as DNA: TGCGCCAGCAGCTGGGGAACGGGCAGGAAAGCTTTCTTT. As protein: CASSWGTGRKAFF.

The chain carries TRBV20-1 and TRBJ2-1; 10 nucleotides line up with TRBD1. The germline CDR1 and CDR2 sequences are DFQATT and SNEGSKA (reference sequence). The V and J ends lost 6 bases and 6 bases, in that order; junction bases with no gene match: 5. There are 13 residues in the CDR3. CDR3 nucleotides: TGCAGTGCCCTCCGGGACAGGGGCAATGAGCAGTTCTTC. Translated: CSALRDRGNEQFF.

This chain connects TRBV20-1 to TRBJ1-2, with 9 bases identical to TRBD1. This CDR3 has 16 amino acids. V trimming: 5 bases; J trimming: 6 bases; junction bases outside the gene matches: 16. From germline, CDR1 is DFQATT and CDR2 SNEGSKA (reference sequence). The CDR3 here is CSAPLAGTGIVNGYTF. DNA for the CDR3: TGCAGTGCTCCCCTTGCCGGGACAGGGATAGTAAATGGCTACACCTTC.

Worth noting for this clonotype: The junction shows a germline mismatch at one end, possibly a read error. The J gene is TRBJ2-1, the V gene TRBV18; D is possibly TRBD1 (6 bases). CDR3 length: 15 amino acids. Germline CDR1 reads KGHSH; CDR2 reads LQKENI. DNA for the CDR3: TGTGCCAGCTCACCAGGCAGCTTCCGGGACAAAGAGCAGTTCTTC. This gives the protein CASSPGSFRDKEQFF.

CDR3 bases: TGTGCCAGTAGTATGCGACAGAGCTACCAAGAGACCCAGTACTTC. The encoded protein is CASSMRQSYQETQYF. The V call is TRBV19, the J call TRBJ2-5; D is possibly TRBD1 (5 bases). Germline lookup yields CDR1 LNHDA and CDR2 SQIVND (reference sequence). The CDR3 covers 15 residues. V shed 3 bases and J shed 0 bases, with 11 bases lying between them.

The chain combines TRBV4-2 with TRBJ2-7, with TRBD2 matching over 10 bases. Per the germline V gene, CDR1 is LGHNA and CDR2 is YNFKEQ. The CDR3 totals 15 residues. The V and J ends lost 0 bases and 4 bases, in that order; junction bases with no gene match: 3. The CDR3 DNA follows: TGTGCCAGCAGCCAAGAGGCTAGCGGGAGATACGAGCAGTACTTC. It yields the protein CASSQEASGRYEQYF.

In its sample, this clonotype was seen a few times. This chain links TRBV27 with TRBJ2-5; a possible D gene is TRBD1 (6 bases). The germline V gene has CDR1 MNHEY and CDR2 SMNVEV (reference sequence). The CDR3 is made up of 13 amino acids. Trimming removed 7 bases at V and 4 bases at J, with 13 bases between. For the CDR3, the DNA is TGTGCCAGCACCTTCAGGGGCGGAGAGACCCAGTACTTC. It translates to CASTFRGGETQYF.

Only a few counts were recorded for this clonotype. The chain employs TRBV7-9 and TRBJ2-2; 7 nucleotides align to TRBD1. Germline V lookup: CDR1 SEHNR, CDR2 FQNEAQ (reference sequence). This CDR3 spans 15 amino acids. V lost 3 bases, J lost 4 bases, and 5 bases stayed unmatched. DNA of the CDR3: TGTGCCAGCAGCTTTCTAGGGGGCGGCACCGGGGAGCTGTTTTTT. Amino acids: CASSFLGGGTGELFF.

This clonotype turned up a few times. The CDR3 is CASSLIGRPQNIQYF. CDR3 bases: TGTGCCAGCAGTTTAATCGGGAGACCCCAAAACATTCAGTACTTC. This rearrangement joins TRBV12-3 or TRBV12-4 to TRBJ2-4; perhaps TRBD2 as D (6 bases). V gave up 2 bases and J gave up 5 bases, with 13 bases separating them. This CDR3 spans 15 amino acids.

The sample holds a few counts of this clonotype. This sequence joins TRBV4-2 and TRBJ2-6; D is uncertain. Germline V CDR1 and CDR2: LGHNA, YNFKEQ. The CDR3 contains 17 residues. Trimming took off 4 bases at V and 0 bases at J, with 13 bases between the two ends. CDR3 coding DNA: TGTGCCAGCAGCCGGAACGATGCAGCCTCTGGGGCCAACGTCCTGACTTTC. Translation gives CASSRNDAASGANVLTF.

This clonotype was recorded a few times. CDR3 in DNA: TGTGCCAGCGGCGGACAGGTGAATGAAAAACTGTTTTTT. Translated, it gives CASGGQVNEKLFF. The chain employs TRBV3-1 and TRBJ1-4; the match to TRBD1 covers 7 bases. The CDR3 contains 13 residues. Germline CDR1 LGHDT, CDR2 YNNKEL (reference sequence). V was clipped by 8 bases and J by 5 bases; unmatched bases: 5.

This chain uses TRBV27 with TRBJ2-3, with a weak D call TRBD1 (6 bases). CDR3 size: 17 residues. Germline V gene data show CDR1 as MNHEY and CDR2 as SMNVEV (reference sequence). The germline V and J ends were trimmed by 7 bases and 0 bases, with 20 bases remaining between them. In nucleotides, the CDR3 is TGTGCCAGCACTCGGACAGCGGCCTTCGCTAGCACAGATACGCAGTATTTT. Its protein is CASTRTAAFASTDTQYF.

The chain recombines TRBV12-3 or TRBV12-4 with TRBJ2-1, with 7 bases that match TRBD2. The trim removed 3 bases at V and 7 bases at J, leaving 9 bases unmatched. The CDR3 spans 15 residues. The CDR3 here is CASSLAGVSGNEQFF. CDR3 nucleotides: TGTGCCAGCAGTTTGGCGGGAGTGTCGGGGAATGAGCAGTTCTTC.

There are a few counts of this clonotype. The gene calls are TRBV29-1 and TRBJ2-5, with D perhaps matching TRBD2 (6 bases). The CDR3 spans 13 residues. V was clipped by 6 bases and J by 2 bases, with 13 bases between them. Germline CDR1 is SQVTM and CDR2 is ANQGSEA. CDR3 amino acids: CSVAGTEQETQYF. As DNA, the CDR3 is TGCAGCGTGGCGGGGACTGAACAAGAGACCCAGTACTTC.

V usage is TRBV4-1 and J usage is TRBJ1-5, with 12 positions matching TRBD1. This CDR3 has 17 amino acids. The trim removed 0 bases at V and 5 bases at J, leaving 5 bases unmatched. Per the germline V gene, CDR1 is MGHRA and CDR2 is YSYEKL. CDR3: CASSQDRDRGRDQPQHF. CDR3 DNA sequence: TGCGCCAGCAGCCAAGATAGGGACAGGGGGCGAGATCAGCCCCAGCATTTT.

In its sample, this clonotype was seen a few times. The V and J genes are TRBV5-1 and TRBJ2-5; 10 nucleotides align to TRBD2. There are 15 residues in the CDR3. CDR1 is SGHRS and CDR2 is YFSETQ in the germline V gene. J lost 7 bases, V lost 0 bases, and 6 bases had no gene match. The CDR3 sequence: CASSLAQASGGTQYF. In DNA form, the CDR3 reads TGCGCCAGCAGCTTGGCCCAGGCTAGCGGGGGGACCCAGTACTTC.

V is TRBV7-3 and J is TRBJ2-2; TRBD2 matches at 8 bases. J was trimmed by 1 base and V by 6 bases; bases with no gene match: 7. Germline CDR1 SGHTA, CDR2 FQGTGA. The CDR3 is 16 amino acids. CDR3 in DNA: TGTGCCAGCAGGAAACCGGGACTAGAGAACACCGGGGAGCTGTTTTTT. It codes for CASRKPGLENTGELFF.

Many counts were recorded for this clonotype. The chain is built from TRBV15 and TRBJ2-7; 11 bases are shared with TRBD2. Trimming cost V 2 bases and J 4 bases; bases outside gene matches: 4. CDR1 is LNHNV and CDR2 is YYDKDF in the germline V gene (reference sequence). CDR3 length equals 15 residues. The CDR3 nucleotides are TGTGCCACCAGCAGACCGACTAGCGGGATTTACGAGCAGTACTTC. Its protein product is CATSRPTSGIYEQYF.

The CDR3 DNA sequence: TGTGCCAGCAGCTTCGTTCCGGGACAGGCCCAATACTTC. Amino acid sequence: CASSFVPGQAQYF. The rearrangement joins TRBV7-2 to TRBJ2-7, with 8 bases fitting TRBD1. The CDR3 loop spans 13 amino acids. The J segment lost 13 bases and the V segment lost 3 bases, leaving 11 bases of the junction unmatched. Germline V gene sequence: CDR1 SGHTA, CDR2 FQGNSA.

This clonotype was picked up one time. The V and J genes are TRBV7-8 and TRBJ2-2; the D is unclear. Between the trimmed V and J ends, which lost 1 base and 5 bases, there was a span of 11 bases. The CDR3 totals 15 residues. The germline V gene has CDR1 SGHVS and CDR2 FQNEAQ. CDR3 sequence reads: CASSLGGVGTGELFF. In DNA, the CDR3 is TGTGCCAGCAGCTTAGGTGGGGTCGGAACCGGGGAGCTGTTTTTT. The whole variable domain, remainder taken from reference TRBV7-8 and TRBJ2-2, is GAGVSQSPRYKVAKRGQDVALRCDPISGHVSLFWYQQALGQGPEFLTYFQNEAQLDKSGLPSDRFFAERPEGSVSTLKIQRTQQEDSAVYLCASSLGGVGTGELFFGEGSRLTVL.